The 31 T cell receptor beta chains listed next were all sequenced from one sample in a study of shared clonotypes between healthy human individuals. This table comes from immunoSEQ multiplex PCR, and its TCRdb copy is limited to in-frame clones, with some not included. This sample has fewer than 400,000 clones, with approximately 79% found just once. Sequencing was carried out using memory CD4+ T cells sorted from blood. As to subset: CD45RA-negative fraction. These receptors were obtained from a young man in good health.

The chain has TRBV28 and TRBJ2-2; 8 nucleotides align to TRBD2. CDR1 and CDR2 from the germline V gene are MDHEN and SYDVKM. V dropped 1 base and J dropped 7; count of bases not matched to a gene: 5. The CDR3 covers 15 residues. The CDR3 sequence: CASSLFGTSIGELFF. The CDR3 DNA follows: TGTGCCAGCAGTTTATTTGGGACTAGTATCGGGGAGCTGTTTTTT.

In this sample, this clone turned up many times. J is TRBJ2-7 and V is TRBV27; D gene unclear. Trimming left V 3 bases short and J 0 bases short, with 9 bases between. The CDR3 covers 14 residues. Germline V lookup: CDR1 MNHEY, CDR2 SMNVEV (reference sequence). CDR3 nucleotide sequence: TGTGCCAGCAGTTTTGTCTGGAGCTCCTACGAGCAGTACTTC. Amino acid sequence: CASSFVWSSYEQYF.

The chain is built from TRBV18 and TRBJ2-7, with TRBD1 matching 7 bases. Per the germline V gene, CDR1 is KGHSH and CDR2 is LQKENI. V was pared by 6 bases and J by 3 bases, with 8 bases of the junction left unmatched. The CDR3 is 14 amino acids. CDR3 region: CASSRGQRNYEQYF. For the CDR3, the DNA is TGTGCCAGCTCTCGGGGACAGAGAAACTACGAGCAGTACTTC.

In its sample, this clone was seen a few times. The rearrangement uses TRBV4-1 and TRBJ1-4; 8 nucleotides agree with TRBD1. Germline assignment: CDR1 MGHRA and CDR2 YSYEKL. V gave up 3 bases and J gave up 5 bases; unmatched junction bases: 5. CDR3 length: 15 amino acids. As DNA, the CDR3 is TGCGCCAGCAGCCAGCCGGGACAGGCGAATGAAAAACTGTTTTTT. Encoded protein: CASSQPGQANEKLFF.

This clone was picked up a small number of times. A junction boundary mismatches the germline segment, possibly from a read error. V usage is TRBV28 and J usage is TRBJ1-2; D is possibly TRBD1 (5 bases). The CDR3 covers 12 residues. Germline V gene data show CDR1 as MDHEN and CDR2 as SYDVKM. The CDR3 protein is CASSSGTYSYTF. In nucleotides, the CDR3 is TGTGCCAGCAGTTCTGGGACCTATAGCTACACCTTC.

The chain carries TRBV7-9 and TRBJ2-7, with D possibly TRBD1 on 6 matching bases. Per germline, CDR1 SEHNR and CDR2 FQNEAQ (reference sequence). The CDR3 loop spans 17 amino acids. The V gene lost 0 bases and the J gene lost 0 bases, with 15 bases spanning the gap. The CDR3 DNA reads TGTGCCAGCAGCTTAGCGGGTACAGGGAAGAGCTCCTACGAGCAGTACTTC. Translating gives CASSLAGTGKSSYEQYF.

The V call is TRBV5-1, the J call TRBJ1-2, with 9 bases aligning to TRBD1. The CDR3 runs 13 residues. The ends lost 4 bases at V and 7 bases at J; junction bases unmatched: 5. The germline V gene encodes CDR1 SGHRS and CDR2 YFSETQ. This chain's CDR3 is CASSGGQGGGYTF. CDR3 bases: TGCGCCAGCAGCGGGGGACAGGGTGGTGGCTACACCTTC.

The chain employs TRBV15 and TRBJ2-5, with 7 bases lining up with TRBD1. The J call could be wrong; TRBJ2-7 is a better fit for the DNA end. Germline values: CDR1 LNHNV, CDR2 YYDKDF (reference sequence). This CDR3 is built from 14 residues. Written as DNA, the CDR3 is TGTGCCACCAGCAGGGACAGGTATTCTAACGAGCAGTACTTC. It yields the protein CATSRDRYSNEQYF.

This rearrangement joins TRBV9 to TRBJ1-5; D remains ambiguous. Trimming removed 0 bases at V and 5 bases at J, with 6 bases between. Germline V gene lookup returns CDR1 SGDLS and CDR2 YYNGEE. The CDR3 totals 13 residues. CDR3 loop: CASSVDPDQPQHF. CDR3 DNA sequence: TGTGCCAGCAGCGTAGACCCCGATCAGCCCCAGCATTTT.

The genes are TRBV6-1 and TRBJ2-1; no clear D gene. The germline CDR1 and CDR2 sequences are MNHNS and SASEGT. This CDR3 is built from 14 residues. V was clipped by 8 bases and J by 6 bases, with 17 bases between them. The chain's CDR3 is CASLAGPALNEQFF. The CDR3 coding sequence is TGTGCCAGCCTCGCCGGGCCGGCCCTCAATGAGCAGTTCTTC.

This chain links TRBV6-1 with TRBJ1-4; D remains unclear. Trimming removed 4 bases from V and 0 bases from J, with 18 bases in between. CDR1 and CDR2 from the germline V gene are MNHNS and SASEGT. The CDR3 runs to 18 residues. The CDR3 nucleotides read TGTGCCAGCAGTGGTAGGACTTCTTCCCTTGCAACTAATGAAAAACTGTTTTTT. Translated, it gives CASSGRTSSLATNEKLFF.

The chain is built from TRBV5-6 and TRBJ2-7, with 9 bases aligning to TRBD1. Trimming at V came to 3 bases and at J to 3 bases, leaving 7 bases not matched to a gene. CDR1 SGHDT and CDR2 YYEEEE come from the germline V gene. The CDR3 consists of 15 residues. The chain's CDR3 is CASSYGGGQGYEQYF. DNA for the CDR3: TGTGCCAGCAGCTACGGTGGGGGACAGGGCTACGAGCAGTACTTC.

This clone was seen many times. The chain is built from TRBV5-1 and TRBJ2-7; tentatively, D is TRBD2 (6 bases). Germline values: CDR1 SGHRS, CDR2 YFSETQ. The CDR3 length is 14 residues. Trimming took 5 bases from V and 5 from J, leaving 17 bases between them. The CDR3 sequence: CASSSGTLGHEQYF. The CDR3 nucleotides read TGCGCCAGCAGTTCCGGGACTCTGGGCCACGAGCAGTACTTC.

This chain uses TRBV2 with TRBJ1-2; D is perhaps TRBD1 (6 bases). CDR3 size: 14 residues. V lost 8 bases and J lost 6, with 19 bases in between. The germline CDR1 and CDR2 sequences are SNHLY and FYNNEI. The CDR3 sequence: CASAWRPGGDGYTF. As DNA, the CDR3 is TGTGCCAGCGCCTGGAGGCCGGGGGGCGATGGCTACACCTTC.

This clone was seen repeatedly, ten times or more. The V call is TRBV6-5, the J call TRBJ2-3, with 10 positions matching TRBD1. The V segment lost 7 bases and the J segment 7 bases; nucleotides outside the gene matches: 8. The CDR3 loop spans 14 amino acids. Germline-derived CDR1 and CDR2 are MNHEY and SVGAGI. CDR3 bases: TGTGCCAGCAAGACAGGGGGCCAGAGAAATACGCAGTATTTT. It is translated as CASKTGGQRNTQYF.

The chain employs TRBV7-3 and TRBJ2-1; 7 bases match TRBD2. The CDR3 consists of 15 residues. Per the germline V gene, CDR1 is SGHTA and CDR2 is FQGTGA. The ends lost 4 bases at V and 7 bases at J; junction bases unmatched: 10. DNA of the CDR3: TGTGCCAGCAGCTCCCACGGGACTAAAATTAATGAGCAGTTCTTC. It codes for CASSSHGTKINEQFF. Supplemented by reference TRBV7-3 and TRBJ2-1, the full variable domain reads GAGVSQTPSNKVTEKGKYVELRCDPISGHTALYWYRQSLGQGPEFLIYFQGTGAADDSGLPNDRFFAVRPEGSVSTLKIQRTERGDSAVYLCASSSHGTKINEQFFGPGTRLTVL.

In its sample, this clone was seen a few times. V is TRBV28 and J is TRBJ2-7, with a weak D call TRBD2 (5 bases). Between the trimmed V and J ends, which lost 6 bases and 0 bases, there was a span of 15 bases. CDR1 is MDHEN, CDR2 SYDVKM, per germline. CDR3 length: 15 residues. CDR3 sequence reads: CASSPRTLSSYEQYF. The CDR3 bases are TGTGCCAGCAGCCCTAGGACTCTTAGCTCCTACGAGCAGTACTTC. The variable domain in full, with the rest retrieved from reference TRBV28 and TRBJ2-7, is DVKVTQSSRYLVKRTGEKVFLECVQDMDHENMFWYRQDPGLGLRLIYFSYDVKMKEKGDIPEGYSVSREKKERFSLILESASTNQTSMYLCASSPRTLSSYEQYFGPGTRLTVT.

The chain carries TRBV7-8 and TRBJ2-7, with D perhaps TRBD2 (5 bases). Germline V gives CDR1 SGHVS, CDR2 FQNEAQ. The CDR3 length is 14 residues. V was clipped by 1 base and J by 3 bases, with 10 bases between them. CDR3 amino acids: CASSLGGNRYEQYF. The CDR3 coding sequence is TGTGCCAGCAGCTTAGGAGGGAATCGCTACGAGCAGTACTTC.

The chain links TRBV5-1 to TRBJ2-7; 9 nucleotides agree with TRBD2. The CDR3 contains 14 residues. V dropped 3 bases and J dropped 7; count of bases not matched to a gene: 8. Germline V gives CDR1 SGHRS, CDR2 YFSETQ. The CDR3 region is CASSSSSGAREQYF. As DNA, the CDR3 is TGCGCCAGCAGCTCATCTAGCGGGGCGAGGGAGCAGTACTTC.

V and J are TRBV4-3 and TRBJ1-4; D call uncertain. Germline V CDR1 and CDR2: LGHNA, YSLEER. V was trimmed by 1 base and J by 5 bases, leaving 14 bases between them. The CDR3 consists of 16 residues. CDR3 DNA sequence: TGCGCCAGCAGCCAAGGGCTCTGGACGCCAAATGAAAAACTGTTTTTT. This gives the protein CASSQGLWTPNEKLFF.

The chain employs TRBV2 and TRBJ2-5; D not resolved. The CDR3 contains 13 residues. Trimming stripped 4 bases from V and 5 bases from J, with 11 bases between. The germline V gene encodes CDR1 SNHLY and CDR2 FYNNEI. The CDR3 spells CASSGEMGETQYF. DNA of the CDR3: TGTGCCAGCAGTGGAGAGATGGGGGAGACCCAGTACTTC.

As DNA, the CDR3 is TGTGCCAGCAGCCCAGGGGTTATCTCCTACGAGCAGTACTTC. It translates to CASSPGVISYEQYF. J is TRBJ2-7 and V is TRBV7-8; a possible D gene is TRBD1 (6 bases). The germline V and J ends were trimmed by 5 bases and 0 bases, with 11 bases remaining between them. CDR3 length equals 14 residues. Germline CDR1 reads SGHVS; CDR2 reads FQNEAQ. The full variable domain, in which reference TRBV7-8 and TRBJ2-7 provide the parts outside the CDR3, is GAGVSQSPRYKVAKRGQDVALRCDPISGHVSLFWYQQALGQGPEFLTYFQNEAQLDKSGLPSDRFFAERPEGSVSTLKIQRTQQEDSAVYLCASSPGVISYEQYFGPGTRLTVT.

V is TRBV5-1 and J is TRBJ1-2, with 10 nucleotides matching TRBD1. The CDR3 has 14 residues. Germline V gene sequence: CDR1 SGHRS, CDR2 YFSETQ. J gave up 6 bases and V 1 base, and 3 bases lay outside the gene matches. The CDR3 DNA reads as TGCGCCAGCAGCTTGAGACAGGGGGCAGATGGCTACACCTTC. The encoded protein is CASSLRQGADGYTF.

This clone was seen a few times. V is TRBV27 and J is TRBJ1-1; no definite D call. Germline assignment: CDR1 MNHEY and CDR2 SMNVEV (reference sequence). CDR3 length: 12 amino acids. Trimming cost V 1 base and J 3 bases, with 3 bases left between them. The CDR3 region is CASSLFHTEAFF. The CDR3 DNA reads as TGTGCCAGCAGTTTATTCCACACTGAAGCTTTCTTT.

CDR3 bases: TGTGCCAGCAGCTCGTACCGGGCTCTGGAAGGAAACTATGGCTACACCTTC. It is translated as CASSSYRALEGNYGYTF. This chain links TRBV7-9 with TRBJ1-2, with D unresolved. Germline V gives CDR1 SEHNR, CDR2 FQNEAQ (reference sequence). The CDR3 extends over 17 amino acids. The germline V and J ends were trimmed by 4 bases and 2 bases, with 20 bases remaining between them.

The chain combines TRBV2 with TRBJ2-3; D gene uncertain. V lost 7 bases and J 2 bases, leaving 4 bases between the germline ends. Germline V gene lookup returns CDR1 SNHLY and CDR2 FYNNEI. The CDR3 sequence is 11 residues long. The CDR3, as DNA: TGTGCCAGCACCATCACAGATACGCAGTATTTT. Translating it yields CASTITDTQYF.

In its sample, this clone was seen many times. The V gene is TRBV30, the J gene TRBJ2-1, with D possibly being TRBD2 (7 bases). This CDR3 is 16 amino acids long. V was cut by 4 bases and J by 6 bases, with 22 bases left in between. CDR1 GTSNPN and CDR2 SVGIG come from the germline V gene (reference sequence). For the CDR3, the DNA is TGTGCCTGGATAGGGGGACGCGGGAGATATGGCAATGAGCAGTTCTTC. It translates to CAWIGGRGRYGNEQFF.

This clone was observed a single time. CDR3 amino acids: CASQGPGQPQHF. DNA for the CDR3: TGTGCCAGTCAGGGCCCAGGTCAGCCCCAGCATTTT. This sequence joins TRBV6-1 and TRBJ1-5; TRBD1 might be the D (5 bases). Trimming took 9 bases from V and 6 from J, leaving 12 bases between them. The CDR3 totals 12 residues. The germline gives CDR1 MNHNS, CDR2 SASEGT.

The gene calls are TRBV6-5 and TRBJ1-1; D gene uncertain. The CDR3 loop spans 13 amino acids. The germline CDR1 and CDR2 sequences are MNHEY and SVGAGI. V shed 7 bases and J shed 0 bases, with 9 bases lying between them. CDR3 bases: TGTGCCAGCACATCGGACCTGAACACTGAAGCTTTCTTT. It codes for CASTSDLNTEAFF.

The CDR3 protein is CSVRGSGGDSETQYF. Written as DNA, the CDR3 is TGCAGCGTTCGAGGGTCAGGGGGGGATTCAGAGACCCAGTACTTC. The chain is built from TRBV29-1 and TRBJ2-5; D is possibly TRBD1 or TRBD2 (7 bases each). The germline V and J ends were trimmed by 5 bases and 4 bases, with 20 bases remaining between them. CDR3 length: 15 amino acids. CDR1 is SQVTM, CDR2 ANQGSEA, per germline.

This sequence joins TRBV5-1 and TRBJ2-7; possible D gene TRBD1, 5 bases. CDR3 size: 14 residues. Deletions cut 3 bases from V and 4 bases from J, with 14 bases between. Germline V CDR1 and CDR2: SGHRS, YFSETQ. CDR3 nucleotides: TGCGCCAGCAGCTGGGGATCCGACAGTTACGAGCAGTACTTC. Amino acid sequence: CASSWGSDSYEQYF.